This record covers a single T cell receptor beta chain. TCR beta cDNA was made from approximately 500 ng total RNA with a constant-region primer. ARM-PCR, slightly modified, supplied the TCR beta libraries through three nested multiplex PCR rounds. The first two PCR rounds, nine to ten cycles each, used TRBV1-TRBV30 forward primers and a C-beta reverse primer. TCRdb re-derived calls from the multiplex PCR reads in MiXCR, one entry per CDR3 protein. The sample shows approximately 300,000 distinct CDR3 sequences, approximately 60% of them seen only once. Unsorted whole blood supplied the RNA, and germline DNA was extracted too. V shed 3 bases and J 5 bases; nucleotides not matched to a gene: 9. Germline CDR1 SGHRS, CDR2 YFSETQ. The CDR3 is made up of 15 amino acids. This sample stems from a study of tumor-infiltrating lymphocytes in primary liver carcinoma. At the level of the study: Ages ranged from 30 to 69, with HCC or mixed HCC-cholangiocarcinoma.

This clonotype was sampled from a man aged 35-49 years with primary liver carcinoma and hepatitis B virus infection. The chain couples TRBV5-1 to TRBJ2-5, with 8 bases fitting TRBD2. The sample comprised peripheral blood. The CDR3 spells CASSSNGRAWETQYF. Here the CDR3 DNA reads TGCGCCAGCAGCTCGAACGGGAGGGCCTGGGAGACCCAGTACTTC.